This entry lists 22 T cell receptor beta chains sequenced from one sample in a study of response to subunit inactivated influenza vaccine. TCRdb re-called the RT-PCR reads through MiXCR, storing one row per CDR3 protein. The profile covers about 650,000 distinct CDR3 sequences, with more than 15% appearing a single time and around 10% taken by the ten largest. The sequencing used PBMCs from blood, collected about 13 days after vaccination. The receptors here all came from a man aged 45-65 years who received an inactivated influenza vaccine.

The J gene is TRBJ2-1, the V gene TRBV28, with TRBD1 matching 7 bases. V dropped 4 bases and J dropped 8; count of bases not matched to a gene: 17. The germline CDR1 and CDR2 sequences are MDHEN and SYDVKM. The CDR3 has 17 residues. The CDR3 is CASSSSLPGQRYDEQFF. DNA for the CDR3: TGTGCCAGCAGTTCCTCCCTTCCGGGACAGCGCTATGATGAGCAGTTCTTC. Full variable domain (missing parts from reference TRBV28 and TRBJ2-1): DVKVTQSSRYLVKRTGEKVFLECVQDMDHENMFWYRQDPGLGLRLIYFSYDVKMKEKGDIPEGYSVSREKKERFSLILESASTNQTSMYLCASSSSLPGQRYDEQFFGPGTRLTVL.

This clonotype appeared many times. The V call is TRBV29-1, the J call TRBJ2-5, with TRBD2 identical over 10 bases. The V gene end was trimmed by 6 bases and the J gene end by 10 bases; junction bases not matched to a gene: 14. In germline, CDR1 is SQVTM, CDR2 ANQGSEA. CDR3 length: 14 amino acids. The CDR3: CSVSLAGFPVGQYF. CDR3 DNA: TGCAGCGTCTCACTAGCGGGGTTCCCGGTGGGCCAGTACTTC.

In its sample, this clonotype was seen a few times. V usage is TRBV30 and J usage is TRBJ1-2; D gene ambiguous. The length of the CDR3 is 12 residues. Germline values: CDR1 GTSNPN, CDR2 SVGIG (reference sequence). Trimming took off 2 bases at V and 8 bases at J, with 12 bases between the two ends. Here the CDR3 DNA reads TGTGCCTGGAGTCCTCAGGCGTGGGGCTACACCTTC. Translated, it gives CAWSPQAWGYTF.

The chain combines TRBV7-2 with TRBJ1-1; 7 bases fit TRBD1. The CDR3 length is 11 residues. With 4 bases clipped from V and 11 bases from J, the junction kept 4 bases outside the gene matches. Looked up from germline, CDR1 is SGHTA and CDR2 is FQGNSA. CDR3 region: CASSWGTDAFF. The DNA for the CDR3 is TGTGCCAGCAGCTGGGGGACAGACGCTTTCTTT. The full variable domain, rest sourced from reference TRBV7-2 and TRBJ1-1, is GAGVSQSPSNKVTEKGKDVELRCDPISGHTALYWYRQSLGQGLEFLIYFQGNSAPDKSGLPSDRFSAERTGGSVSTLTIQRTQQEDSAVYLCASSWGTDAFFGQGTRLTVV.

The chain links TRBV5-6 to TRBJ2-7; 9 positions match TRBD1. The CDR3 is made up of 13 amino acids. After removal of 5 bases from V and 6 bases from J, the junction contained 6 bases not matched to a gene. Germline lookup yields CDR1 SGHDT and CDR2 YYEEEE. CDR3 nucleotide sequence: TGTGCCAGCAGTACCGGGACAGGGCGCGAGCAGTACTTC. Its translation: CASSTGTGREQYF.

V usage is TRBV28 and J usage is TRBJ2-3; 7 positions match TRBD1. V shed 3 bases, J shed 2 bases, and the junction held 5 bases outside the gene matches. The CDR3 runs to 15 residues. Germline CDR1 MDHEN, CDR2 SYDVKM. The CDR3 loop is CASSLATGPTDTQYF. The CDR3 DNA reads as TGTGCCAGCAGTTTGGCGACAGGGCCCACAGATACGCAGTATTTT.

There are a few counts of this clonotype. This chain links TRBV7-2 with TRBJ1-1, with a tentative D call TRBD1 (5 bases). Trimming removed 6 bases from V and 4 bases from J, with 18 bases in between. The CDR3 extends over 15 amino acids. Per germline, CDR1 SGHTA and CDR2 FQGNSA. CDR3 bases: TGTGCCAGCAGACTAGGTGGGGGGGGGACCACTGAAGCTTTCTTT. Translation: CASRLGGGGTTEAFF. Using reference TRBV7-2 and TRBJ1-1 for the parts outside the CDR3, the full variable domain is GAGVSQSPSNKVTEKGKDVELRCDPISGHTALYWYRQSLGQGLEFLIYFQGNSAPDKSGLPSDRFSAERTGGSVSTLTIQRTQQEDSAVYLCASRLGGGGTTEAFFGQGTRLTVV.

The chain carries TRBV29-1 and TRBJ1-1; D gene uncertain. The germline CDR1 and CDR2 sequences are SQVTM and ANQGSEA. Trimming removed 2 bases from V and 4 bases from J, with 11 bases in between. The CDR3 runs to 13 residues. This chain's CDR3 is CSVERVTATEAFF. CDR3 sequence (DNA): TGCAGCGTTGAAAGGGTTACGGCCACTGAAGCTTTCTTT.

This clonotype was counted only a few times. The rearrangement links TRBV6-1 to TRBJ1-4, with D perhaps TRBD1 (5 bases). The CDR3 is 16 residues long. Germline CDR1 is MNHNS and CDR2 is SASEGT. Trimming removed 8 bases from V and 0 bases from J, with 16 bases in between. The CDR3 sequence: CASREWGFATNEKLFF. The CDR3 coding sequence is TGTGCCAGCCGCGAATGGGGGTTTGCAACTAATGAAAAACTGTTTTTT.

In the case of this clonotype: An end of the junction does not agree with germline; a read error may underlie this. The chain couples TRBV27 to TRBJ2-7; D not resolved. This CDR3 comprises 13 residues. The germline V gene has CDR1 MNHEY and CDR2 SMNVEV (reference sequence). As DNA, the CDR3 is TGTGCCAGGAGTTTAGCCGTGGGGTACGAGCAGTACTTC. This gives the protein CARSLAVGYEQYF.

This clonotype was detected a few times. The chain is built from TRBV12-3 or TRBV12-4 and TRBJ2-5; D remains unclear. The CDR3 is 13 amino acids. Trimming pared 3 bases from V and 2 bases from J, leaving 7 bases between. This CDR3 reads CASSFSRQETQYF. The CDR3 DNA sequence: TGTGCCAGCAGTTTCTCCAGACAAGAGACCCAGTACTTC.

The chain is built from TRBV18 and TRBJ2-5; 10 bases align to TRBD1. The germline V gene encodes CDR1 KGHSH and CDR2 LQKENI. V lost 1 base to trimming and J lost 4 bases; unmatched junction nucleotides: 6. The CDR3 length is 16 residues. The CDR3 nucleotides are TGTGCCAGCTCACCACACCCGGGACAGGGGCGAGAGACCCAGTACTTC. Amino acids: CASSPHPGQGRETQYF.

The rearrangement links TRBV11-2 to TRBJ2-2, with a possible D match to TRBD1 (6 bases). V was trimmed by 6 bases and J by 6 bases, leaving 14 bases between them. Germline V CDR1 and CDR2: SGHAT, FQNNGV. The CDR3 covers 14 residues. The CDR3 loop reads CASREQGWAGELFF. The CDR3 DNA reads TGTGCCAGCAGGGAACAGGGCTGGGCCGGGGAGCTGTTTTTT.

The rearrangement links TRBV20-1 to TRBJ1-2; no definite D call. The CDR3 sequence is 13 residues long. The V end lost 4 bases, the J end lost 2 bases, and 11 bases lay between the germline ends. Germline V gene lookup returns CDR1 DFQATT and CDR2 SNEGSKA (reference sequence). The CDR3 DNA follows: TGCAGTGCTACTGGGGTATGGAACTATGGCTACACCTTC. Amino acids: CSATGVWNYGYTF.

This clonotype was counted at least ten times. V and J are TRBV19 and TRBJ2-3, with D tentatively TRBD1 (5 bases). This CDR3 has 15 amino acids. The V end was cut by 5 bases, the J end by 0 bases, with 12 bases between. From germline, CDR1 is LNHDA and CDR2 SQIVND (reference sequence). The CDR3 DNA is TGTGCCAGTAGTGTGAAGGACACTAGCACAGATACGCAGTATTTT. Translation gives CASSVKDTSTDTQYF.

In this sample, this clonotype turned up a few times. The genes are TRBV4-1 and TRBJ2-1; 8 nucleotides line up with TRBD2. The CDR3 covers 18 residues. Germline assignment: CDR1 MGHRA and CDR2 YSYEKL. The V gene end was trimmed by 4 bases and the J gene end by 3 bases; junction bases not matched to a gene: 14. In DNA, the CDR3 is TGCGCCAGCAGCCCCAGCGGGGGTCTAAAGGGGTTCTACAATGAGCAGTTCTTC. As protein: CASSPSGGLKGFYNEQFF.

The chain carries TRBV9 and TRBJ2-2; TRBD1 might be the D (6 bases). Germline-derived CDR1 and CDR2 are SGDLS and YYNGEE. Deletions cut 3 bases from V and 2 bases from J, with 8 bases between. CDR3 length equals 14 residues. The CDR3 region has the DNA TGTGCCAGCAGCGAGGACAGTAACACCGGGGAGCTGTTTTTT. Translated, it gives CASSEDSNTGELFF.

This clonotype has a count of ten or more. The rearrangement links TRBV7-8 to TRBJ2-7; 7 bases align to TRBD2. After removal of 2 bases from V and 5 bases from J, the junction contained 6 bases not matched to a gene. CDR3 size: 14 residues. Germline CDR1 SGHVS, CDR2 FQNEAQ. CDR3 in DNA: TGTGCCAGCAGCTTATGGGGAGGGCCCCACGAGCAGTACTTC. This gives the protein CASSLWGGPHEQYF.

The table lists this clonotype with a few counts. The chain combines TRBV5-8 with TRBJ1-2; 7 nucleotides match TRBD1. The trim removed 2 bases at V and 8 bases at J, leaving 9 bases unmatched. The CDR3 extends over 14 amino acids. CDR1 and CDR2 from the germline V gene are SGHTS and YDEGEE. The CDR3 is CASSLLRGRGGYTF. CDR3 sequence (DNA): TGTGCCAGCAGCTTACTAAGGGGGCGTGGAGGCTACACCTTC.

In this sample, this clonotype turned up a few times. V is TRBV28 and J is TRBJ2-5, with D possibly matching TRBD2 (6 bases). Germline CDR1 MDHEN, CDR2 SYDVKM. CDR3 length: 12 residues. V was trimmed by 9 bases and J by 7 bases, leaving 15 bases between them. The DNA for the CDR3 is TGTGCCAGTCTAGCGCCTCCAGGGACCCAGTACTTC. Translation: CASLAPPGTQYF.

Only a few counts were recorded for this clonotype. The rearrangement links TRBV20-1 to TRBJ2-3, with D possibly being TRBD1 or TRBD2 (5 bases each). Germline V gives CDR1 DFQATT, CDR2 SNEGSKA (reference sequence). CDR3 length equals 14 residues. Trimming pared 4 bases from V and 6 bases from J, leaving 17 bases between. CDR3 loop: CSAIGTLNADTQYF. DNA of the CDR3: TGCAGTGCTATCGGGACCCTAAACGCGGATACGCAGTATTTT.

This rearrangement joins TRBV20-1 to TRBJ2-5; the match to TRBD2 covers 11 bases. With 1 base clipped from V and 2 bases from J, the junction kept 6 bases outside the gene matches. Germline values: CDR1 DFQATT, CDR2 SNEGSKA (reference sequence). This CDR3 is 16 amino acids long. CDR3 sequence: CSARGTSGPEQETQYF. As DNA, the CDR3 is TGCAGTGCTAGAGGGACTAGCGGGCCAGAACAAGAGACCCAGTACTTC.